Each of the 32 T cell receptor beta chains below was sequenced from the same sample in a study of identical twins. TCRdb passed the 5' RACE reads through MiXCR, listing each CDR3 protein once. The sample consists of a few hundred thousand distinct CDR3 sequences, 9% to 15% of them appearing once. The same sample was also studied in work on yellow fever vaccine responses in identical twins.

The sequencing sample was made of CD8+ T cells sorted from blood. The receptors here all came from a woman between 18 and 30 years old in good health.

The table lists this clonotype with a few counts. This sequence joins TRBV16 and TRBJ1-2; D not resolved. The CDR3 runs 13 residues. Deletions cut 6 bases from V and 1 base from J, with 9 bases between. CDR1 and CDR2 (germline): KGHSY, FQNENV. CDR3 DNA sequence: TGTGCCAGCAGTTCGCAAAATAACTATGGCTACACCTTC. Encoded protein: CASSSQNNYGYTF.

This clonotype was recorded a few times. The rearrangement joins TRBV3-1 to TRBJ2-7, with D uncertain. CDR1 is LGHDT, CDR2 YNNKEL, per germline (reference sequence). The CDR3 contains 12 residues. Trimming shortened V by 0 bases and J by 5 bases, and 5 bases separated the two germline ends. CDR3 protein: CASSQDWNEQYF. The CDR3 DNA follows: TGTGCCAGCAGCCAAGACTGGAACGAGCAGTACTTC.

This clonotype was seen many times. The chain carries TRBV3-1 and TRBJ1-2; D remains unclear. Per germline, CDR1 LGHDT and CDR2 YNNKEL (reference sequence). V was pared by 1 base and J by 4 bases, with 10 bases between. The CDR3 is made up of 14 amino acids. Here the CDR3 reads CASSQVGEAYGYTF. In DNA form, the CDR3 reads TGTGCCAGCAGCCAAGTTGGGGAGGCCTATGGCTACACCTTC.

This clonotype was seen only a few times. The V and J genes are TRBV28 and TRBJ2-3; 9 bases agree with TRBD2. Germline V gene data show CDR1 as MDHEN and CDR2 as SYDVKM. J was trimmed by 6 bases and V by 10 bases; bases with no gene match: 8. The CDR3 consists of 13 residues. The CDR3 sequence: CATETSGLDTQYF. The CDR3 DNA sequence: TGTGCCACCGAGACTAGCGGCCTGGATACGCAGTATTTT.

This clonotype was seen only once. The chain employs TRBV9 and TRBJ2-5; D gene unclear. The CDR3 consists of 18 residues. V was cut by 0 bases and J by 2 bases, with 20 bases left in between. Per the germline V gene, CDR1 is SGDLS and CDR2 is YYNGEE. As DNA, the CDR3 is TGTGCCAGCAGCGTAGACCCGGACGCCACTGGAGCACAAGAGACCCAGTACTTC. It encodes CASSVDPDATGAQETQYF.

The chain uses TRBV11-2 and TRBJ1-3, with D possibly being TRBD1 (6 bases). Germline CDR1 SGHAT, CDR2 FQNNGV. Trimming stripped 4 bases from V and 0 bases from J, with 19 bases between. The CDR3 runs 18 residues. CDR3 DNA: TGTGCCAGCAGCTCGCCCTTCTTTGAAGGGGGCTCTGGAAACACCATATATTTT. Translated: CASSSPFFEGGSGNTIYF.

At least ten counts were recorded for this clonotype. This rearrangement joins TRBV5-5 to TRBJ2-2, with D maybe TRBD1 (5 bases). Germline V gene data show CDR1 as SGHKS and CDR2 as YYEKEE (reference sequence). The CDR3 spans 14 residues. Trimming stripped 0 bases from V and 6 bases from J, with 9 bases between. This chain's CDR3 is CASSLVDSPGELFF. CDR3 bases: TGTGCCAGCAGCTTGGTCGACAGTCCCGGGGAGCTGTTTTTT.

This clonotype was observed many times. V usage is TRBV4-1 and J usage is TRBJ2-2; D is ambiguous. V was shortened by 0 bases and J by 7 bases, with 6 bases between the two germline ends. The CDR3 totals 13 residues. Germline assignment: CDR1 MGHRA and CDR2 YSYEKL. In DNA, the CDR3 is TGCGCCAGCAGCCAAGAGGGTCGCGGGGAGCTGTTTTTT. Protein: CASSQEGRGELFF.

The genes are TRBV7-8 and TRBJ2-1; 9 bases are shared with TRBD2. This CDR3 has 15 residues. J was trimmed by 6 bases and V by 10 bases; bases with no gene match: 13. In germline, CDR1 is SGHVS, CDR2 FQNEAQ. CDR3 sequence (DNA): TGTGCCACCCTCACGGCGGGAGGGCCCCCCAATGAGCAGTTCTTC. It translates to CATLTAGGPPNEQFF.

This clonotype has only a few counts. The CDR3: CASSPTGDHSYEQYF. CDR3 DNA: TGCGCCAGCAGCCCCACGGGGGATCACTCCTACGAGCAGTACTTC. This chain links TRBV4-1 with TRBJ2-7; the D gene is possibly TRBD2 (6 bases). This CDR3 has 15 residues. With 4 bases removed from V and 0 bases from J, the gap between germline ends came to 13 bases. Germline CDR1 MGHRA, CDR2 YSYEKL.

In its sample, this clonotype was seen a few times. V is TRBV12-3 or TRBV12-4 and J is TRBJ2-7; no firm D call. The CDR3 has 14 amino acids. V shed 6 bases and J shed 7 bases, with 19 bases lying between them. The CDR3 DNA reads as TGTGCCAGCAGCGCCTCGGACGTCTTCTGGGAGCAGTACTTC. It specifies CASSASDVFWEQYF.

This chain joins TRBV9 and TRBJ2-7, with TRBD2 identical over 10 bases. Germline trimming cut 3 bases from V and 3 bases from J; bases unmatched to any gene: 3. The CDR3 length is 14 residues. Germline V gives CDR1 SGDLS, CDR2 YYNGEE. CDR3 nucleotide sequence: TGTGCCAGCAGCGCTAGCGGGGGCTTCTACGAGCAGTACTTC. Amino acid sequence: CASSASGGFYEQYF. The full variable domain, in which reference TRBV9 and TRBJ2-7 provide the parts outside the CDR3, is DSGVTQTPKHLITATGQRVTLRCSPRSGDLSVYWYQQSLDQGLQFLIQYYNGEERAKGNILERFSAQQFPDLHSELNLSSLELGDSALYFCASSASGGFYEQYFGPGTRLTVT.

This clonotype showed up just a few times. CDR3: CASSPPGTSGEQYF. The CDR3 DNA sequence: TGTGCCAGCAGCCCACCGGGGACTAGCGGCGAGCAGTACTTC. The rearrangement links TRBV7-9 to TRBJ2-7, with 11 bases identical to TRBD2. The V gene's germline CDR1 is SEHNR and CDR2 FQNEAQ (reference sequence). The trim removed 5 bases at V and 6 bases at J, leaving 6 bases unmatched. CDR3 length: 14 amino acids.

This clonotype has a handful of counts. V and J are TRBV4-2 and TRBJ2-7; no clear D gene. V lost 1 base to trimming and J lost 2 bases, with 9 bases between them. This CDR3 region has 14 residues. Germline values: CDR1 LGHNA, CDR2 YNFKEQ. DNA for the CDR3: TGTGCCAGCAGCCAAGTAGTCAATGCCTACGAGCAGTACTTC. Translating it yields CASSQVVNAYEQYF.

This clonotype showed up just a few times. This chain uses TRBV7-8 with TRBJ2-2, with 8 nucleotides matching TRBD2. The CDR3 spans 17 residues. Germline values: CDR1 SGHVS, CDR2 FQNEAQ. The J segment lost 0 bases and the V segment lost 1 base, leaving 4 bases of the junction unmatched. CDR3 protein: CASSLGPGGPNTGELFF. CDR3 in DNA: TGTGCCAGCAGCTTAGGGCCGGGAGGGCCGAACACCGGGGAGCTGTTTTTT.

The table lists this clonotype with many counts. The rearrangement links TRBV12-3 or TRBV12-4 to TRBJ2-1; the D gene is possibly TRBD2 (7 bases). This CDR3 spans 15 amino acids. With 3 bases removed from V and 2 bases from J, the gap between germline ends came to 11 bases. This chain's CDR3 is CASSFGGPTYNEQFF. The CDR3 DNA follows: TGTGCCAGCAGTTTCGGGGGGCCCACCTACAATGAGCAGTTCTTC.

This clonotype was picked up a small number of times. The V gene is TRBV6-5, the J gene TRBJ1-2; 11 nucleotides align to TRBD1. CDR1 and CDR2 (germline): MNHEY, SVGAGI. Trimming at V came to 1 base and at J to 4 bases, leaving 8 bases not matched to a gene. There are 17 residues in the CDR3. CDR3 amino acids: CASSYLGQGDDGYGYTF. The CDR3 DNA sequence: TGTGCCAGCAGTTACTTGGGACAGGGGGACGATGGCTATGGCTACACCTTC.

There are a few counts of this clonotype. This sequence joins TRBV2 and TRBJ1-5; 9 bases are shared with TRBD1. This CDR3 has 14 residues. The ends lost 8 bases at V and 6 bases at J; junction bases unmatched: 8. The germline CDR1 and CDR2 sequences are SNHLY and FYNNEI. The CDR3 DNA sequence: TGTGCCAGCGGGGGGACAGGGCAGGTTCAGCCCCAGCATTTT. This sequence encodes CASGGTGQVQPQHF.

This clonotype was observed a few times. The chain uses TRBV27 and TRBJ1-2; D might be TRBD1 (5 bases). The CDR3 has 15 amino acids. V was trimmed by 5 bases and J by 2 bases, leaving 15 bases between them. Germline V lookup: CDR1 MNHEY, CDR2 SMNVEV (reference sequence). CDR3 loop: CASSPSAGRNYGYTF. CDR3 coding DNA: TGTGCCAGCAGTCCATCTGCGGGACGGAACTATGGCTACACCTTC.

This chain connects TRBV9 to TRBJ2-3, with 8 bases matching TRBD2. CDR1 SGDLS and CDR2 YYNGEE come from the germline V gene. J gave up 0 bases and V 4 bases, and 7 bases lay outside the gene matches. The CDR3 totals 16 residues. CDR3 bases: TGTGCCAGCAGCATCGCTAGCGGGCCTAGCACAGATACGCAGTATTTT. It codes for CASSIASGPSTDTQYF.

The genes are TRBV6-1 and TRBJ2-7; 7 nucleotides agree with TRBD2. With V trimmed by 3 bases and J by 2 bases, 10 bases remained unmatched. CDR1 and CDR2 from the germline V gene are MNHNS and SASEGT. This CDR3 is 16 amino acids long. The CDR3 loop is CASSDPWNSGAYEQYV. DNA for the CDR3: TGTGCCAGCAGTGATCCGTGGAACAGCGGGGCCTACGAGCAGTACGTC.

This clonotype was recorded at least ten times. V is TRBV12-3 or TRBV12-4 and J is TRBJ2-1; the match to TRBD2 covers 14 bases. The CDR3 is 16 amino acids. V lost 4 bases and J lost 9; bases outside the gene matches: 8. For the CDR3, the DNA is TGTGCCAGCAGTTCCTTGACTAGCGGGAGGGCCGGTGAGCAGTTCTTC. It yields the protein CASSSLTSGRAGEQFF.

This clonotype was counted only a few times. This chain links TRBV12-3 or TRBV12-4 with TRBJ1-2, with 7 bases lining up with TRBD1. The CDR3 totals 13 residues. Germline trimming cut 2 bases from V and 6 bases from J; bases unmatched to any gene: 3. The CDR3 nucleotides are TGTGCCAGCAGTTTAACCGGACAGGATGGCTACACCTTC. Protein product: CASSLTGQDGYTF.

The chain has TRBV20-1 and TRBJ2-1; D uncertain. Germline V gene sequence: CDR1 DFQATT, CDR2 SNEGSKA (reference sequence). The V end lost 5 bases, the J end lost 5 bases, and 13 bases lay between the germline ends. The CDR3 spans 13 residues. This chain's CDR3 is CSAPPNRHNEQFF. DNA for the CDR3: TGCAGTGCTCCCCCTAACCGACACAATGAGCAGTTCTTC.

The chain recombines TRBV11-2 with TRBJ2-7, with D possibly being TRBD1 (6 bases). Germline values: CDR1 SGHAT, CDR2 FQNNGV. Trimming took off 5 bases at V and 3 bases at J, with 14 bases between the two ends. The CDR3 is 14 amino acids. CDR3 nucleotides: TGTGCCAGCAGCCCTCCGACAGGTTTCTACGAGCAGTACTTC. This gives the protein CASSPPTGFYEQYF.

The rearrangement uses TRBV7-2 and TRBJ2-1; D ambiguous. The CDR3 contains 16 residues. Trimming pared 0 bases from V and 0 bases from J, leaving 9 bases between. Per germline, CDR1 SGHTA and CDR2 FQGNSA. CDR3 loop: CASSLALGGSYNEQFF. CDR3 nucleotides: TGTGCCAGCAGCTTAGCCCTAGGCGGCTCCTACAATGAGCAGTTCTTC.

The sample holds many counts of this clonotype. The chain is built from TRBV3-1 and TRBJ2-3, with a possible D match to TRBD1 (6 bases). Germline CDR1 and CDR2: LGHDT and YNNKEL (reference sequence). Trimming cost V 1 base and J 2 bases, with 10 bases left between them. CDR3 size: 15 residues. CDR3 sequence reads: CASSQGAGDTDTQYF. DNA of the CDR3: TGTGCCAGCAGCCAAGGAGCAGGGGACACAGATACGCAGTATTTT.

The chain recombines TRBV7-3 with TRBJ2-7; 8 bases are shared with TRBD1. This CDR3 spans 15 amino acids. Germline trimming cut 6 bases from V and 3 bases from J; bases unmatched to any gene: 10. Germline CDR1 is SGHTA and CDR2 is FQGTGA. The CDR3, as DNA: TGTGCCAGCAGACCTTCGGACAGGGATTGCTACGAGCAGTACTTC. Translated, it gives CASRPSDRDCYEQYF.

This rearrangement joins TRBV15 to TRBJ2-5; tentative D call: TRBD2 (6 bases). CDR1 and CDR2 (germline): LNHNV, YYDKDF (reference sequence). The CDR3 contains 14 residues. V dropped 3 bases and J dropped 3 bases, with 11 bases sitting between them. The CDR3 loop is CATSRGAGKETQYF. DNA of the CDR3: TGTGCCACCAGCAGGGGAGCGGGTAAAGAGACCCAGTACTTC.

This clonotype was recorded a few times. The chain recombines TRBV28 with TRBJ2-3; 9 bases are a match to TRBD2. J gave up 2 bases and V 3 bases, and 9 bases lay outside the gene matches. The CDR3 has 17 residues. CDR1 and CDR2 from the germline V gene are MDHEN and SYDVKM. CDR3 nucleotide sequence: TGTGCCAGCAGTTTTTTGGCTAGCGGGGCCAACACAGATACGCAGTATTTT. Translating gives CASSFLASGANTDTQYF.

This clonotype has at least ten counts. Here the CDR3 reads CASSTSGRGEQYF. CDR3 nucleotides: TGTGCCAGCAGTACTAGCGGGAGGGGTGAGCAGTACTTC. The gene calls are TRBV12-3 or TRBV12-4 and TRBJ2-7, with 13 positions matching TRBD2. The CDR3 is 13 residues long. With 5 bases clipped from V and 7 bases from J, the junction kept 2 bases outside the gene matches.

There are a few counts of this clonotype. The gene calls are TRBV7-6 and TRBJ2-1, with 7 bases fitting TRBD1. The CDR3 runs 18 residues. V was pared by 1 base and J by 0 bases, with 9 bases of the junction left unmatched. CDR1 is SGHVS and CDR2 is FNYEAQ in the germline V gene. In DNA form, the CDR3 reads TGTGCCAGCAGCTTAGTAGGGGGCCTTCTCAGCTCCTACAATGAGCAGTTCTTC. It specifies CASSLVGGLLSSYNEQFF.